This T cell receptor (beta chain) emerged from a study of shared clonotypes between healthy human individuals. Regarding this clone: Its antigen is currently unknown.

The CDR3 runs to 15 residues. After removal of 3 bases from V and 7 bases from J, the junction contained 8 bases not matched to a gene. Germline CDR1 and CDR2: KGHSH and LQKENI. The protocol was immunoSEQ multiplex PCR, while the TCRdb copy is restricted to in-frame clones and leaves out a portion. The data show around 2,000,000 clones, with roughly 95% seen just once and roughly 0.13% held by the top ten. The study enrolled healthy HIV-negative adults without recent acute infections or vaccinations as donors. General study results and limits: Four donors held about 4.5% of naive CD4 clonotypes in common. The study generally estimated greater richness for naive than memory subsets.

The origin of this receptor is a man aged 18 to 35 in good health. The rearrangement joins TRBV18 to TRBJ2-1; 8 positions match TRBD2. The specimen sequenced was naive CD4+ T cells sorted from blood. The subset is: CD45RA+ positively selected. CDR3 region: CASSPGGGRWNEQFF. The DNA of the CDR3 is TGTGCCAGCTCACCGGGGGGCGGGAGGTGGAATGAGCAGTTCTTC.